The 30 T cell receptor beta chains presented below share a single source sample, sequenced in a study of shared clonotypes between healthy human individuals. Method: immunoSEQ multiplex PCR; TCRdb's copy keeps in-frame clones and lacks some. The sample contains approximately 980,000 clones, around three quarters of which appear only once. Material for sequencing was memory CD4+ T cells sorted from blood. Subset defined: CD45RA-negative fraction. These receptors were obtained from a man aged 18 to 30 in good health.

This clone occurred a few times. V usage is TRBV28 and J usage is TRBJ1-6; TRBD1 might be the D (6 bases). The V end lost 3 bases, the J end lost 7 bases, and 13 bases lay between the germline ends. Germline values: CDR1 MDHEN, CDR2 SYDVKM. The CDR3 sequence is 15 residues long. CDR3 sequence (DNA): TGTGCCAGCAGTTTCCCAACAGGGAACAATTCACCCCTCCACTTT. It translates to CASSFPTGNNSPLHF.

The chain recombines TRBV4-3 with TRBJ1-2; D is ambiguous. Deletions cut 0 bases from V and 1 base from J, with 9 bases between. CDR1 and CDR2 (germline): LGHNA, YSLEER. This CDR3 has 15 residues. This CDR3 is CASSQDHGINYGYTF. The CDR3, as DNA: TGCGCCAGCAGCCAAGACCACGGGATTAACTATGGCTACACCTTC.

The CDR3 protein is CASSTFGTGSNEQYF. CDR3 bases: TGCGCCAGCAGCACCTTCGGGACAGGGTCAAACGAGCAGTACTTC. The J gene is TRBJ2-7, the V gene TRBV5-1; 9 bases match TRBD1. CDR3 length: 15 residues. Germline V CDR1 and CDR2: SGHRS, YFSETQ. The V gene end was trimmed by 4 bases and the J gene end by 5 bases; junction bases not matched to a gene: 10.

The chain combines TRBV6-5 with TRBJ2-7; D unresolved. There are 13 residues in the CDR3. V was cut by 0 bases and J by 4 bases, with 7 bases left in between. Germline CDR1 reads MNHEY; CDR2 reads SVGAGI. CDR3: CASSYSDRYEQYF. The CDR3 region has the DNA TGTGCCAGCAGTTACTCGGACCGGTACGAGCAGTACTTC.

This chain uses TRBV6-5 with TRBJ1-1; D might be TRBD1 (5 bases). In germline, CDR1 is MNHEY, CDR2 SVGAGI. This CDR3 region has 14 residues. Trimming cost V 4 bases and J 4 bases, with 13 bases left between them. CDR3 coding DNA: TGTGCCAGCAGTTGGGGGAGGCCGGGCACTGAAGCTTTCTTT. It encodes CASSWGRPGTEAFF.

This clone appeared a single time. The V call is TRBV11-2, the J call TRBJ2-5, with 9 bases lining up with TRBD1. With V trimmed by 5 bases and J by 4 bases, 8 bases remained unmatched. Looked up from germline, CDR1 is SGHAT and CDR2 is FQNNGV. The CDR3 has 15 amino acids. Here the CDR3 DNA reads TGTGCCAGCAGCCTACAGGGGGCGATAGGAGAGACCCAGTACTTC. Translated, it gives CASSLQGAIGETQYF.

The sample holds a few counts of this clone. V usage is TRBV7-2 and J usage is TRBJ2-5; D gene uncertain. The V and J ends lost 1 base and 7 bases respectively, with 4 bases between them. Germline CDR1 and CDR2: SGHTA and FQGNSA. This CDR3 has 11 amino acids. In DNA, the CDR3 is TGTGCCAGCAGCTTAGAACTGACCCAGTACTTC. Translated, it gives CASSLELTQYF.

Only a few counts were recorded for this clone. Sequence at one end of the junction differs from germline and may be a read error. The chain couples TRBV9 to TRBJ1-6, with 7 bases matching TRBD1. This CDR3 has 15 residues. CDR1 and CDR2 (germline): SGDLS, YYNGEE. The CDR3 is CASTVGTEYNSPLHF. CDR3 sequence (DNA): TGTGCCAGCACCGTAGGGACAGAGTATAATTCACCCCTCCACTTT.

J is TRBJ1-2 and V is TRBV30, with 12 bases matching TRBD1. With 5 bases clipped from V and 7 bases from J, the junction kept 8 bases outside the gene matches. Germline CDR1 GTSNPN, CDR2 SVGIG (reference sequence). The CDR3 extends over 14 amino acids. The CDR3 is CAWSTGQGASGYTF. DNA of the CDR3: TGTGCCTGGTCGACGGGACAGGGGGCAAGTGGCTACACCTTC.

The chain is built from TRBV11-2 and TRBJ2-3; unclear D gene. The V gene's germline CDR1 is SGHAT and CDR2 FQNNGV. Trimming removed 3 bases at V and 4 bases at J, with 11 bases between. The CDR3 is 14 residues long. The CDR3 region is CASSLSSPPDTQYF. As DNA, the CDR3 is TGTGCCAGCAGCTTGTCTTCGCCTCCAGATACGCAGTATTTT.

V usage is TRBV5-1 and J usage is TRBJ2-5; tentative D call: TRBD1 (6 bases). CDR3 length: 15 residues. Germline V lookup: CDR1 SGHRS, CDR2 YFSETQ. V lost 0 bases to trimming and J lost 3 bases, with 12 bases between them. This chain's CDR3 is CASSLEQGRKETQYF. The CDR3 DNA reads as TGCGCCAGCAGCTTGGAGCAGGGGCGTAAAGAGACCCAGTACTTC.

This chain joins TRBV18 and TRBJ1-2, with D possibly TRBD1 on 5 matching bases. CDR3 length: 13 residues. V lost 2 bases, J lost 8 bases, and 12 bases lay in between. Germline-derived CDR1 and CDR2 are KGHSH and LQKENI. CDR3 in amino acids: CASSPTEGRGYTF. CDR3 sequence (DNA): TGTGCCAGCTCACCAACGGAGGGACGGGGCTACACCTTC.

The rearrangement links TRBV30 to TRBJ2-5, with 10 positions matching TRBD1. Trimming took 0 bases from V and 5 from J; bases not matched to a gene: 6. Germline V CDR1 and CDR2: GTSNPN, SVGIG (reference sequence). This CDR3 is 15 amino acids long. The CDR3 region has the DNA TGTGCCTGGAGTGTAGTGGGACAGGGGCCGGAGACCCAGTACTTC. It is translated as CAWSVVGQGPETQYF.

About this clone itself: The same CDR3 can be traced to other DNA sequences in this sample. J is TRBJ1-2 and V is TRBV7-2; maybe TRBD1 (5 bases). V lost 0 bases, J lost 2 bases, and 7 bases lay in between. The CDR3 length is 14 residues. Per germline, CDR1 SGHTA and CDR2 FQGNSA. The chain's CDR3 is CASSLAGTNYGYTF. The DNA for the CDR3 is TGTGCCAGCAGCTTAGCTGGGACGAACTATGGCTACACCTTC.

The chain employs TRBV10-1 and TRBJ2-1; maybe TRBD1 (6 bases). CDR3 length: 16 residues. Germline assignment: CDR1 WNHNN and CDR2 SYGVQD (reference sequence). V was cut by 6 bases and J by 0 bases, with 15 bases left in between. In nucleotides, the CDR3 is TGCGCCAGCAGCTCAAGAACAGGGAACTCCTACAATGAGCAGTTCTTC. This sequence encodes CASSSRTGNSYNEQFF.

This clone was recorded many times. The chain is built from TRBV7-9 and TRBJ1-2; no clear D. V shed 3 bases and J shed 9 bases, with 8 bases lying between them. This CDR3 has 11 amino acids. Germline loops: CDR1 SEHNR, CDR2 FQNEAQ (reference sequence). The chain's CDR3 is CASSFSYSYTF. The CDR3 DNA reads as TGTGCCAGCAGCTTCAGTTACAGCTACACCTTC.

V gene TRBV10-3 combines with J gene TRBJ1-5; D gene ambiguous. The V gene's germline CDR1 is ENHRY and CDR2 SYGVKD. The CDR3 is 13 residues long. V was cut by 5 bases and J by 1 base, with 6 bases left in between. CDR3 residues: CAISQQSNQPQHF. DNA for the CDR3: TGTGCCATCAGTCAACAGAGCAATCAGCCCCAGCATTTT.

CDR3 in amino acids: CASSPDSSYNEQFF. In DNA, the CDR3 is TGTGCCAGCTCACCGGACAGTTCCTACAATGAGCAGTTCTTC. The rearrangement uses TRBV18 and TRBJ2-1, with a possible D match to TRBD1 (6 bases). V lost 3 bases to trimming and J lost 1 base, with 7 bases between them. Looked up from germline, CDR1 is KGHSH and CDR2 is LQKENI. This CDR3 region has 14 residues.

DNA of the CDR3: TGCGCCAGCAGCCAGACCAGGGGGCCCTACGAGCAGTACTTC. It yields the protein CASSQTRGPYEQYF. The chain recombines TRBV4-1 with TRBJ2-7; the match to TRBD1 covers 8 bases. The CDR3 is 14 amino acids. J was trimmed by 2 bases and V by 3 bases; bases with no gene match: 3. Germline V CDR1 and CDR2: MGHRA, YSYEKL.

The chain has TRBV7-9 and TRBJ2-5; D is ambiguous. The CDR3 sequence is 15 residues long. Germline-derived CDR1 and CDR2 are SEHNR and FQNEAQ (reference sequence). V was pared by 0 bases and J by 4 bases, with 12 bases between. CDR3 loop: CASSLAQAGRETQYF. As DNA, the CDR3 is TGTGCCAGCAGCTTAGCGCAGGCAGGAAGAGAGACCCAGTACTTC.

This chain joins TRBV21-1 and TRBJ1-2; TRBD1, the D gene given by the table, was not confirmed from the DNA. TRBV21-1 is termed a pseudogene. This CDR3 has 16 residues. The CDR3 sequence is CATNQDRDNENYGYTF. CDR3 in DNA: TGTGCCACTAACCAGGACCGGGACAACGAAAACTATGGCTACACCTTC.

Of note for this clone: Other DNA sequences in this sample translate to the same CDR3. CDR3 in amino acids: CASSPRAGGPYEQYF. The CDR3 DNA sequence: TGTGCCAGCAGTCCCCGCGCGGGGGGCCCCTACGAGCAGTACTTC. The rearrangement joins TRBV27 to TRBJ2-7, with 8 bases fitting TRBD2. The CDR3 extends over 15 amino acids. CDR1 and CDR2 (germline): MNHEY, SMNVEV (reference sequence). The J segment lost 2 bases and the V segment lost 5 bases, leaving 8 bases of the junction unmatched.

The rearrangement links TRBV7-8 to TRBJ1-4; 8 bases align to TRBD1. Per germline, CDR1 SGHVS and CDR2 FQNEAQ. The junction had 9 bases not matched to a gene; V was cut back by 5 bases and J by 7 bases. CDR3 length: 15 residues. CDR3 region: CASSPGQGRSEKLFF. The CDR3 DNA reads TGTGCCAGCAGCCCCGGACAGGGTCGAAGTGAAAAACTGTTTTTT.

The rearrangement joins TRBV19 to TRBJ2-4; 9 bases map to TRBD1. The J segment lost 8 bases and the V segment lost 3 bases, leaving 8 bases of the junction unmatched. This CDR3 is built from 15 residues. Germline CDR1 is LNHDA and CDR2 is SQIVND (reference sequence). CDR3 residues: CASSISGTGNYIQYF. Written as DNA, the CDR3 is TGTGCCAGTAGTATTTCCGGGACAGGGAATTACATTCAGTACTTC.

The chain carries TRBV1 and TRBJ2-3; the D segment call TRBD2 is taken from the table without a DNA check. TRBV1 is recorded as a pseudogene. The CDR3 extends over 14 amino acids. CDR3 coding DNA: TGCACCAGCAGCCAAGATTCCTCCCGGAGTACGCAGTATTTT. Its protein is CTSSQDSSRSTQYF.

The chain is built from TRBV4-2 and TRBJ2-7; D assignment may be TRBD1 or TRBD2 (6 bases each). Germline lookup yields CDR1 LGHNA and CDR2 YNFKEQ. Trimming removed 1 base from V and 3 bases from J, with 13 bases in between. CDR3 length equals 15 residues. The DNA for the CDR3 is TGTGCCAGCAGCCAAGTGTCGGCGGGACACTACGAGCAGTACTTC. Amino acids: CASSQVSAGHYEQYF.

This chain uses TRBV6-1 with TRBJ2-1; TRBD1 matches 7 bases. J gave up 8 bases and V 2 bases, and 9 bases lay outside the gene matches. Germline-derived CDR1 and CDR2 are MNHNS and SASEGT. This CDR3 spans 15 amino acids. The CDR3 DNA reads as TGTGCCAGCAGTGAAAGACAGGGTCGGGTATATGAGCAGTTCTTC. It encodes CASSERQGRVYEQFF.

In nucleotides, the CDR3 is TGTGCCAGCAGTCGTAGCGGGAAGGAGCAGTACTTC. Its protein product is CASSRSGKEQYF. The rearrangement links TRBV6-6 to TRBJ2-7; TRBD2 aligns across 8 bases. The germline V gene has CDR1 MNHNY and CDR2 SVGAGI (reference sequence). Trimming removed 5 bases from V and 7 bases from J; junction bases left unmatched: 4. The CDR3 runs 12 residues.

The chain uses TRBV2 and TRBJ2-1, with 7 bases matching TRBD1. After removal of 7 bases from V and 0 bases from J, the junction contained 6 bases not matched to a gene. Germline assignment: CDR1 SNHLY and CDR2 FYNNEI. The CDR3 runs to 15 residues. Here the CDR3 reads CASKVGGSSYNEQFF. CDR3 sequence (DNA): TGTGCCAGCAAAGTAGGGGGCAGCTCCTACAATGAGCAGTTCTTC.

This clone was seen a single time. The gene calls are TRBV11-3 and TRBJ2-3; possible D gene TRBD2, 6 bases. The CDR3 covers 16 residues. V gave up 5 bases and J gave up 2 bases, with 17 bases separating them. Germline V gives CDR1 SGHNT, CDR2 YENEEA. As DNA, the CDR3 is TGTGCCAGCAGCCTGGGGGTTAGCGGCGACACAGATACGCAGTATTTT. Translation gives CASSLGVSGDTDTQYF.